The entry that follows covers one TCR beta chain sequence. This clonotype qualifies as medium-sized (0.01 to 0.1%). The antigen this receptor binds is unknown. No quality values exist for individual bases; no much larger clone is one base distant. cDNA synthesis used template-switch 5'RACE with a primer carrying a 10-nucleotide random unique molecular identifier tagging each TCR transcript. Every sequencing run yielded over 180 million TCR-beta sequences covering 15-18 subjects. Total RNA was extracted with the RNeasy kit. TCR-beta VDJ regions were amplified with primers for the TCR constant region and the 5'RACE anchor, using the KAPA Real-time Library Amplification kit. A first PCR added sample indexes and Illumina adaptors, after which a second PCR increased the library yield. After Ampure bead purification, the roughly 650 bp TCR product was size-selected on a 2% E-gel SizeSelection system. Before pooling, library quality was assessed on a Bioanalyzer, concentration was determined with Qubit, and library quantification was performed with the Kapa Library Quantification kit. An Illumina HiSeq 2500 was used to sequence the libraries paired-end at 2 x 150 bp. To increase sequence diversity, roughly 24-31% phiX was spiked into each library pool. On the study's bioinformatics: Quality-filtered reads were processed with the UMI-based MiGEC pipeline, and over 85% of raw TCR sequences were removed by the MiGEC pipeline during error correction. IMGT germline references were used for alignment of VDJ genes, and clonotypes were defined by a unique CDR3 amino acid sequence together with V-J genes. Clonal expansion, Shannon diversity and CDR3 relatedness were evaluated with VDJtools (CalcPairwiseDistances, ClusterSamples), while phylogenetic trees were built in CLCbio workbench. Clones with at least 8 unique UMIs were defined as expanded, with this threshold being based on coefficient-of-variation modelling across technical triplicates. Clones were called with MiXCR by TCRdb after fastp trimmed the public reads at Q25, and only in-frame beta chains were retained. CDR3 protein duplicates are merged, each entry listing the most common genes and DNA. In this record, the V and J calls reflect TCRdb's handling and not the investigators' own analysis. The sample has more than 30,000 distinct CDR3 sequences on record, about 14% of them singletons. The top ten hold 5.2% of the sample.

These data are taken from a study of neurological immune-mediated disorders (dated by TCRdb to about 2019). Regarding the complete study: Peripheral blood TCR-beta repertoires from patients with HTLV-I-associated myelopathy (HAM/TSP), patients with multiple sclerosis, and healthy controls were compared in the study using UMI-based sequencing. Longitudinal samples, technical triplicates and paired sorted CD4+ and CD8+ T-cell subsets, alongside PBMC samples, were included among the approximately 98 TCR-beta libraries. To precisely calculate how much the frequency of each individual clone varied, libraries were sequenced in technical triplicate. Of the roughly 70 subjects in the cohort, around 14 were HAM/TSP patients, approximately 34 were multiple sclerosis patients, and around 20 were healthy controls. What the research found in general, with its limitations: The highest TCR clonal expansion was observed in HAM/TSP patients, whereas the lowest was observed in MS patients, even when compared with healthy controls. Expanded clones from different subjects shared no identical CDR3 amino acid sequences, which suggests that TCR-beta repertoires were private in all groups.

Read against the paper, the sample's time point label means: technical triplicate 2. TCR libraries for sorted subsets were made from under 1.1 million sorted CD4+ or CD8+ T cells. PBMCs were separated from peripheral blood using Ficoll-Hypaque density gradient centrifugation and then cryopreserved in liquid nitrogen. Paired sorted CD4+ and CD8+ subsets came from healthy controls, HAM/TSP patients and MS patients. The CDR3 covers 18 residues, taking in both the cysteine and the phenylalanine. The only DNA kept is the CDR3, 54 bases in frame from the first base. Trimming takes 4 bases off V and 1 base off J; junction bases not matched to a gene: 8. CDR1 SGHRS and CDR2 YFSETQ are derived from the germline V gene.

The V and J segments used are TRBV5-1 and TRBJ2-5; 15 nucleotides in the junction match TRBD2. Material for sequencing was CD4+ T cells from blood. This TCR was recovered from a female donor with HTLV-1-associated myelopathy (HAM/TSP). The bases read TGCGCCAGCAGCCTGGGGACTAGCGGGGGGAATCCCCAAGAGACCCAGTACTTC. Its protein reads: CASSLGTSGGNPQETQYF.